Listed below are T cell receptor beta chains from one sample, sequenced in a study of T-cell reconstitution after alpha-beta-depleted transplantation in children. TCRdb reprocessed the PCR reads with MiXCR, giving one entry per CDR3 protein. Of 400,000 to 500,000 distinct CDR3 sequences listed, approximately 11% are singletons. Sequencing used PBMCs from the stem cell graft donor, obtained from the stem cell graft. All receptors come from a human donor who donated a stem cell graft to a child with acute myeloid leukemia. Each CDR3 is given with its conserved first and last residue. A D gene is named only where the DNA matches it firmly. Part of the rows lack a size; the others show once, few, many or a class for expanded clones.

d_gene	v_gene	j_gene	abundance	CDR3nt	CDR3aa
TRBD1	TRBV5-1	TRBJ2-1	many	TGCGCCAGCAGCCTAGGACAGGGGTTTGATGAGCAGTTCTTC	CASSLGQGFDEQFF
TRBD2	TRBV7-2	TRBJ2-1	many	TGTGCCAGCAGCTTAGGGGGACTAGCGGGAGGGGATGAGCAGTTCTTC	CASSLGGLAGGDEQFF
.	TRBV12-3/TRBV12-4	TRBJ1-1	.	TGTGCCAGCAGTTTAGCCAGGGAAACTGAAGCTTTCTTT	CASSLARETEAFF
.	TRBV5-1	TRBJ1-2	.	TGCGCCAGCAGCCCAGGGGTTGAGGACTATGGCTACACCTTC	CASSPGVEDYGYTF
TRBD2	TRBV7-6	TRBJ2-5	.	TGTGCCAGCAGCGCCCTGTTGGGAGGGGCCACACAAGAGACCCAGTACTTC	CASSALLGGATQETQYF
.	TRBV19	TRBJ2-3	many	TGTGCCAGTAGTATGGAAACAAGCAGAGATACGCAGTATTTT	CASSMETSRDTQYF
TRBD2	TRBV6-1	TRBJ2-1	.	TGTGCCAGCAGTCCTCGGACTAGCGGGAGGATCTCCTACAATGAGCAGTTCTTC	CASSPRTSGRISYNEQFF
.	TRBV12-3/TRBV12-4	TRBJ1-1	.	TGTGCCAGCAGTCTGGTTGGGATGAACACTGAAGCTTTCTTT	CASSLVGMNTEAFF
.	TRBV5-1	TRBJ1-2	few	TGCGCCAGCAGCTTAACCCCGGGGGACTATGGCTACACCTTC	CASSLTPGDYGYTF
.	TRBV7-2	TRBJ2-6	few	TGTGCCAGCAGCTTAAGCGCAGGTGGGGCCAACGTCCTGACTTTC	CASSLSAGGANVLTF
.	TRBV5-1	TRBJ2-7	.	TGCGCCAGCAGAGCTCCTGCCTACCACGAGCAGTACTTC	CASRAPAYHEQYF
.	TRBV9	TRBJ2-7	many	TGTGCCAGCAGCGGCCGCAGGGGCTACGAGCAGTACTTC	CASSGRRGYEQYF
TRBD2	TRBV3-1	TRBJ2-5	few	TGTGCCAGCAGCCAAGAGCCCAGCGGGGGGGCCCGTGAGACCCAGTACTTC	CASSQEPSGGARETQYF
.	TRBV5-1	TRBJ1-2	few	TGCGCCAGCAGCACCGGGCGCTATGGCTACACCTTC	CASSTGRYGYTF
.	TRBV12-3/TRBV12-4	TRBJ1-1	.	TGTGCCTGCTGTGCGGGCACTGAAGCTTTCTTT	CACCAGTEAFF
TRBD2	TRBV27	TRBJ2-1	few	TGTGCCAGCAGTTTATTAAATGGCCGATCGGGAGCGGGAAATGAGCAGTTCTTC	CASSLLNGRSGAGNEQFF
.	TRBV5-1	TRBJ1-6	few	TGCGCCAGCAGCGTGTGGGAGGACTCCTATAATTCACCCCTCCACTTT	CASSVWEDSYNSPLHF
.	TRBV29-1	TRBJ1-5	.	TGCAGCGTTGGTCAGGACAGTAGCAATCAGCCCCAGCATTTT	CSVGQDSSNQPQHF
.	TRBV7-9	TRBJ2-1	few	TGTGCCAGCAGCCCGTCTTTGGCGCGGATTTACAATGAGCAGTTCTTC	CASSPSLARIYNEQFF
TRBD2	TRBV3-1	TRBJ2-3	.	TGTGCCAGCAGCCATCGGACTAGCGGGGGGGCTGGAGATACGCAGTATTTT	CASSHRTSGGAGDTQYF
TRBD1	TRBV6-2/TRBV6-3	TRBJ1-1	.	TGTGCCAGCAACCCGACAAGGGGGCGGGCGGGCACTGAAGCTTTCTTT	CASNPTRGRAGTEAFF
.	TRBV20-1	TRBJ2-2	many	TGCAGTGCTAGAGATTTTTCATCAGACACCGGGGAGCTGTTTTTT	CSARDFSSDTGELFF
.	TRBV5-1	TRBJ2-1	many	TGCGCCAGCAGCTTGGCCGGGGACCCTCTGCAGCTTTTC	CASSLAGDPLQLF
.	TRBV6-1	TRBJ1-6	.	TGTGCCAGCAGTGAACTGTCAGGGCGCATATATAATTCACCCCTCCACTTT	CASSELSGRIYNSPLHF
.	TRBV5-1	TRBJ2-1	.	TGCGCCAGCAGCTTGTTACTGAATCCACGAAAGTTCTTC	CASSLLLNPRKFF